These 22 T cell receptor beta chains share one sample of origin, sequenced in a study of T-cell reconstitution after alpha-beta-depleted transplantation in children. For TCRbeta, the library was prepared with unique molecular identifiers. Each CDR3 protein is one row after TCRdb ran MiXCR on the PCR reads. The repertoire includes more than 450,000 distinct CDR3 sequences, around 18% of them detected once, and roughly 3.3% sits in the top ten. The sample was PBMCs from the stem cell graft donor, taken from the stem cell graft. These receptors were collected from a human donor who donated a stem cell graft to a child with acute lymphoblastic leukemia.

This clonotype was counted a few times. The chain links TRBV6-1 to TRBJ2-7; D call uncertain. Trimming removed 4 bases from V and 3 bases from J, with 10 bases in between. Germline loops: CDR1 MNHNS, CDR2 SASEGT. CDR3 length: 13 residues. CDR3 sequence: CASSGPSLYEQYF. CDR3 DNA: TGTGCCAGCAGTGGCCCCAGCCTCTACGAGCAGTACTTC.

The chain carries TRBV9 and TRBJ2-6; D is tentatively TRBD1 or TRBD2 (5 bases each). This CDR3 spans 14 amino acids. Between the trimmed V and J ends, which lost 5 bases and 2 bases, there was a span of 8 bases. In germline, CDR1 is SGDLS, CDR2 YYNGEE. The DNA of the CDR3 is TGTGCCAGCAGTATGGGACCTGGGGCCAACGTCCTGACTTTC. Translation gives CASSMGPGANVLTF.

This clonotype was counted only a few times. V gene TRBV7-9 combines with J gene TRBJ2-2; 7 nucleotides agree with TRBD1. CDR1 SEHNR and CDR2 FQNEAQ come from the germline V gene (reference sequence). The CDR3 extends over 17 amino acids. Losses at the gene ends were 4 bases for V and 2 bases for J; bases not matched to a gene: 10. CDR3 nucleotides: TGTGCCAGCAGCTCCACCAGGACAGGAGTCAACACCGGGGAGCTGTTTTTT. It encodes CASSSTRTGVNTGELFF.

The chain links TRBV18 to TRBJ2-2, with D perhaps TRBD1 (6 bases). Per germline, CDR1 KGHSH and CDR2 LQKENI. There are 16 residues in the CDR3. V was cut by 1 base and J by 4 bases, with 13 bases left in between. CDR3 sequence (DNA): TGTGCCAGCTCACCACGGACCACAGGGCCCACCGGGGAGCTGTTTTTT. It codes for CASSPRTTGPTGELFF. The entire variable domain, with the rest obtained from reference TRBV18 and TRBJ2-2, is as follows: NAGVMQNPRHLVRRRGQEARLRCSPMKGHSHVYWYRQLPEEGLKFMVYLQKENIIDESGMPKERFSAEFPKEGPSILRIQQVVRGDSAAYFCASSPRTTGPTGELFFGEGSRLTVL.

The rearrangement uses TRBV12-3 or TRBV12-4 and TRBJ2-5; tentatively, D is TRBD2 (5 bases). CDR3 length: 14 residues. Trimming cost V 5 bases and J 5 bases, with 15 bases left between them. CDR3 coding DNA: TGTGCCAGCAGTCCCGACTACTTTTCTGAGACCCAGTACTTC. Translation gives CASSPDYFSETQYF.

The sample holds a few counts of this clonotype. The chain employs TRBV20-1 and TRBJ2-7, with D unclear. Germline CDR1 is DFQATT and CDR2 is SNEGSKA (reference sequence). The V end was cut by 3 bases, the J end by 7 bases, with 19 bases between. CDR3 length: 14 amino acids. This chain's CDR3 is CSASDYHEAREQYF. The CDR3 DNA follows: TGCAGTGCTAGTGATTATCACGAGGCCCGGGAGCAGTACTTC.

The chain uses TRBV12-3 or TRBV12-4 and TRBJ2-3; the D gene is possibly TRBD2 (5 bases). The CDR3 has 15 residues. Deletions cut 5 bases from V and 0 bases from J, with 12 bases between. The CDR3 here is CASSLGISSTDTQYF. The CDR3 bases are TGTGCCAGCAGTCTCGGGATTTCTAGCACAGATACGCAGTATTTT.

The rearrangement links TRBV5-1 to TRBJ2-4; D possibly uses TRBD1 or TRBD2 (6 bases each). The CDR3 sequence is 15 residues long. CDR1 and CDR2 from the germline V gene are SGHRS and YFSETQ. V dropped 0 bases and J dropped 5 bases, with 12 bases sitting between them. The CDR3: CASSLVGGVQNIQYF. CDR3 DNA sequence: TGCGCCAGCAGCTTGGTCGGGGGCGTCCAAAACATTCAGTACTTC.

V and J are TRBV7-9 and TRBJ2-1; 7 nucleotides align to TRBD2. Germline V gene lookup returns CDR1 SEHNR and CDR2 FQNEAQ (reference sequence). Trimming took 2 bases from V and 4 from J; bases not matched to a gene: 5. The CDR3 runs to 15 residues. CDR3 sequence: CASSLTSSGYNEQFF. The CDR3 region has the DNA TGTGCCAGCAGCTTAACTTCTAGCGGTTACAATGAGCAGTTCTTC.

The rearrangement joins TRBV30 to TRBJ1-1; D remains unclear. Germline V lookup: CDR1 GTSNPN, CDR2 SVGIG (reference sequence). The CDR3 length is 12 residues. V shed 5 bases and J shed 0 bases, with 7 bases lying between them. The CDR3 DNA reads as TGTGCCTGGGGACGGATGAACACTGAAGCTTTCTTT. It encodes CAWGRMNTEAFF.

The chain joins TRBV7-3 to TRBJ1-1, with D uncertain. Deletions cut 3 bases from V and 3 bases from J, with 11 bases between. CDR1 SGHTA and CDR2 FQGTGA come from the germline V gene. The CDR3 spans 14 residues. The CDR3 is CASSFAGWDTEAFF. CDR3 in DNA: TGTGCCAGCAGCTTCGCGGGTTGGGACACTGAAGCTTTCTTT. The entire variable domain, with the rest obtained from reference TRBV7-3 and TRBJ1-1, is as follows: GAGVSQTPSNKVTEKGKYVELRCDPISGHTALYWYRQSLGQGPEFLIYFQGTGAADDSGLPNDRFFAVRPEGSVSTLKIQRTERGDSAVYLCASSFAGWDTEAFFGQGTRLTVV.

This clonotype was counted only a few times. The CDR3 reads CASNPGTSGLYNEQFF. The DNA of the CDR3 is TGTGCCAGCAATCCCGGGACTAGCGGGTTATACAATGAGCAGTTCTTC. V and J are TRBV12-3 or TRBV12-4 and TRBJ2-1; 12 bases map to TRBD2. J lost 4 bases, V lost 7 bases, and 8 bases had no gene match. This CDR3 contains 16 residues.

This clonotype was counted only a few times. The rearrangement links TRBV29-1 to TRBJ2-1; perhaps TRBD1 as D (6 bases). The CDR3 is 14 amino acids. V was shortened by 3 bases and J by 7 bases, with 16 bases between the two germline ends. The V gene's germline CDR1 is SQVTM and CDR2 ANQGSEA. As DNA, the CDR3 is TGCAGCGTTGAGTTAACAGGGTCTAAAAATGAGCAGTTCTTC. The encoded protein is CSVELTGSKNEQFF.

This clonotype was counted a few times. The chain carries TRBV6-5 and TRBJ2-1; D might be TRBD2 (5 bases). From germline, CDR1 is MNHEY and CDR2 SVGAGI. The CDR3 contains 15 residues. Trimming took off 0 bases at V and 7 bases at J, with 13 bases between the two ends. This CDR3 is CASSYSMRGPNEQFF. CDR3 DNA sequence: TGTGCCAGCAGTTACTCAATGCGAGGGCCTAATGAGCAGTTCTTC.

This clonotype was recorded at least ten times. The chain couples TRBV12-3 or TRBV12-4 to TRBJ1-2; 7 nucleotides match TRBD1. Unmatched junction bases numbered 2, after V lost 6 bases and J lost 4 bases. This CDR3 region has 12 residues. CDR3 residues: CASSQGGYGYTF. CDR3 in DNA: TGTGCCAGCAGCCAGGGGGGCTATGGCTACACCTTC.

Concerning this clonotype: Relative to the germline gene, one junction end is altered; a read error may explain this. This sequence joins TRBV29-1 and TRBJ1-1; TRBD1 matches 7 bases. The CDR3 spans 13 residues. The germline gives CDR1 SQVTM, CDR2 ANQGSEA. The CDR3 is CSVTTGWNAEAFF. As DNA, the CDR3 is TGCAGCGTTACGACAGGGTGGAACGCTGAAGCTTTCTTT.

The chain combines TRBV4-1 with TRBJ2-5; 14 nucleotides line up with TRBD2. Germline values: CDR1 MGHRA, CDR2 YSYEKL. Trimming removed 0 bases from V and 7 bases from J; junction bases left unmatched: 10. CDR3 length equals 18 residues. CDR3 amino acids: CASSQDRLAGGPDGTQYF. In nucleotides, the CDR3 is TGCGCCAGCAGCCAAGATCGACTAGCGGGAGGGCCGGACGGGACCCAGTACTTC.

This clonotype was seen a few times. The chain employs TRBV10-3 and TRBJ2-7; D is uncertain. The CDR3 contains 15 residues. V lost 0 bases and J lost 3, with 12 bases in between. Germline CDR1 and CDR2: ENHRY and SYGVKD. This chain's CDR3 is CAISESASNLYEQYF. The CDR3 DNA reads TGTGCCATCAGTGAGTCGGCCTCTAACCTCTACGAGCAGTACTTC.

This chain links TRBV29-1 with TRBJ2-7; D is perhaps TRBD2 (5 bases). The CDR3 loop spans 12 amino acids. Looked up from germline, CDR1 is SQVTM and CDR2 is ANQGSEA. The V end was cut by 4 bases, the J end by 3 bases, with 10 bases between. CDR3 residues: CSVGGQVYEQYF. The CDR3 DNA follows: TGCAGCGTTGGAGGGCAGGTCTACGAGCAGTACTTC.

The V gene is TRBV27, the J gene TRBJ2-7, with 7 bases identical to TRBD2. The CDR3 is made up of 14 amino acids. The V gene end was trimmed by 3 bases and the J gene end by 3 bases; junction bases not matched to a gene: 5. The germline V gene has CDR1 MNHEY and CDR2 SMNVEV (reference sequence). CDR3 nucleotides: TGTGCCAGCAGTTTTTCGGGGGAGGGCTACGAGCAGTACTTC. It encodes CASSFSGEGYEQYF.

This clonotype was detected a few times. This sequence joins TRBV9 and TRBJ2-1; 12 nucleotides agree with TRBD2. Per the germline V gene, CDR1 is SGDLS and CDR2 is YYNGEE. The CDR3 length is 20 residues. V shed 3 bases, J shed 1 base, and the junction held 14 bases outside the gene matches. CDR3 amino acids: CASSGSSGRALSRSYNEQFF. In nucleotides, the CDR3 is TGTGCCAGCAGCGGATCTAGCGGGAGGGCCCTAAGTAGGTCCTACAATGAGCAGTTCTTC. Complete variable domain (other parts from reference TRBV9 and TRBJ2-1): DSGVTQTPKHLITATGQRVTLRCSPRSGDLSVYWYQQSLDQGLQFLIQYYNGEERAKGNILERFSAQQFPDLHSELNLSSLELGDSALYFCASSGSSGRALSRSYNEQFFGPGTRLTVL.

This clonotype occurred a few times. The genes are TRBV5-1 and TRBJ2-7, with TRBD1 matching 8 bases. Germline V gene sequence: CDR1 SGHRS, CDR2 YFSETQ. The J segment lost 7 bases and the V segment lost 5 bases, leaving 11 bases of the junction unmatched. The CDR3 has 14 residues. The CDR3 sequence is CASRPYDRGGEQYF. In DNA form, the CDR3 reads TGCGCCAGCAGACCTTATGACAGGGGCGGGGAGCAGTACTTC.